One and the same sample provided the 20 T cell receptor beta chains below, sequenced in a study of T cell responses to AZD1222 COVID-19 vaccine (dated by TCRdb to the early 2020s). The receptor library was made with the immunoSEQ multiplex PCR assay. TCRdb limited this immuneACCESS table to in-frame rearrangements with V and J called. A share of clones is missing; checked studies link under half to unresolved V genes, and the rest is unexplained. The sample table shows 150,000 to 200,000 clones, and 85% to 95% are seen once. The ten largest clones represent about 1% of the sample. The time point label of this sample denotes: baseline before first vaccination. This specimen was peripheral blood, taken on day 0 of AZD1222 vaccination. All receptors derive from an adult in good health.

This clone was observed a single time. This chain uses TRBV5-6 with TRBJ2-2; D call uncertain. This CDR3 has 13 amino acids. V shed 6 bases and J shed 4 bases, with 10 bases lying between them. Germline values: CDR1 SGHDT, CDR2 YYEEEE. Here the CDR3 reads CASNWGSTGELFF. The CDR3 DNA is TGTGCCAGCAATTGGGGAAGCACCGGGGAGCTGTTTTTT. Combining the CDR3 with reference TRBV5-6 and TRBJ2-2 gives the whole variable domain DAGVTQSPTHLIKTRGQQVTLRCSPKSGHDTVSWYQQALGQGPQFIFQYYEEEERQRGNFPDRFSGHQFPNYSSELNVNALLLGDSALYLCASNWGSTGELFFGEGSRLTVL.

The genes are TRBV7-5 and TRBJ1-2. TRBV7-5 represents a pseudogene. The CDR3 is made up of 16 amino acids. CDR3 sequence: CARSLRVVGGKYGYTF. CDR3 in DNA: TGTGCCAGAAGCTTACGGGTGGTAGGAGGGAAGTATGGCTACACCTTC.

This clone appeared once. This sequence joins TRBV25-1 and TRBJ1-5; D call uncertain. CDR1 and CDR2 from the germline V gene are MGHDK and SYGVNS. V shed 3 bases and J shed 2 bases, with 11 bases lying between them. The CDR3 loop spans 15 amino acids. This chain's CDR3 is CASSEGLYGNQPQHF. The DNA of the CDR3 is TGTGCCAGCAGTGAGGGGTTGTACGGCAATCAGCCCCAGCATTTT.

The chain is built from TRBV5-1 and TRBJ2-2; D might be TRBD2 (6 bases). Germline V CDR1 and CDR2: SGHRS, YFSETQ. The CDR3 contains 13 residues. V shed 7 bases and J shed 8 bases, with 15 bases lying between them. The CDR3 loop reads CASGGKGSGELFF. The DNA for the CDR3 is TGCGCCAGCGGAGGGAAGGGGAGTGGGGAGCTGTTTTTT.

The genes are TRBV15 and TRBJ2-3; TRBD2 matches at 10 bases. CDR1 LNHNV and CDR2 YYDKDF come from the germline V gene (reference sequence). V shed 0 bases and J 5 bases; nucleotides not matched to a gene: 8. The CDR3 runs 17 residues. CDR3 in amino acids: CATSRDPSGGAGDTQYF. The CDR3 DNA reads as TGTGCCACCAGCAGAGATCCCAGCGGGGGGGCTGGAGATACGCAGTATTTT.

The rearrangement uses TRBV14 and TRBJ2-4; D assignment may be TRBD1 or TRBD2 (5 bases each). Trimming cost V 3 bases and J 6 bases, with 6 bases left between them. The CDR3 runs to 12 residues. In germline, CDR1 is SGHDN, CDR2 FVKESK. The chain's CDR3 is CASSHGGNIQYF. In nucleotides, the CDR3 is TGTGCCAGCAGCCATGGGGGAAACATTCAGTACTTC.

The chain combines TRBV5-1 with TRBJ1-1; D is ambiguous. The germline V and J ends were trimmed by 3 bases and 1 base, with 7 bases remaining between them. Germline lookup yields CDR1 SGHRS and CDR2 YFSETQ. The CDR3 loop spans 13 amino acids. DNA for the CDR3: TGCGCCAGCAGCTCACAGCAGAACACTGAAGCTTTCTTT. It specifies CASSSQQNTEAFF.

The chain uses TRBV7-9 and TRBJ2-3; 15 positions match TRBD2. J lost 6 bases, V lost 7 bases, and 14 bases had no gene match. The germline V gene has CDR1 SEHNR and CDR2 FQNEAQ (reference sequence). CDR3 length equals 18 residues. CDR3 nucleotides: TGTGCCAGCACCCGGACTAGCGGGGGGGCCGGCTCACCGGATACGCAGTATTTT. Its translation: CASTRTSGGAGSPDTQYF.

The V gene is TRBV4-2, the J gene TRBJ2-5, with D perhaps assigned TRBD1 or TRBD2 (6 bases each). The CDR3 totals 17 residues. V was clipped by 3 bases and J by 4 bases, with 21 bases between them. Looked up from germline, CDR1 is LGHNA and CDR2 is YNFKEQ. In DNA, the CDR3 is TGTGCCAGCAGCCAGAGCCCCCGGGGGCAACGGGGAGAGACCCAGTACTTC. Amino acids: CASSQSPRGQRGETQYF.

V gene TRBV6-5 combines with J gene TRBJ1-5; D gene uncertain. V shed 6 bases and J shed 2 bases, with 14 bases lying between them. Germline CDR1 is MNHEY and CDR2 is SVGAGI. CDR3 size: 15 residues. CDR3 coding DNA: TGTGCCAGCAGCATGTATCCCAAGGGCAATCAGCCCCAGCATTTT. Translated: CASSMYPKGNQPQHF.

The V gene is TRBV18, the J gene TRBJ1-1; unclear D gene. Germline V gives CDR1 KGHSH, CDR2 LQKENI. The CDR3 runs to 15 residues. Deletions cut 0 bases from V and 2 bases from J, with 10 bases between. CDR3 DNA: TGTGCCAGCTCACCACCGTCACAGAGAAACACTGAAGCTTTCTTT. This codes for CASSPPSQRNTEAFF.

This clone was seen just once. Here the CDR3 DNA reads TGCGCCAGCAGCTTGGCCGCGCGGGGGGGCCCCAATGAGCAGTTCTTC. Translation gives CASSLAARGGPNEQFF. The chain combines TRBV5-1 with TRBJ2-1, with 9 positions matching TRBD2. The germline gives CDR1 SGHRS, CDR2 YFSETQ. This CDR3 is built from 16 residues. The V gene end was trimmed by 0 bases and the J gene end by 6 bases; junction bases not matched to a gene: 7.

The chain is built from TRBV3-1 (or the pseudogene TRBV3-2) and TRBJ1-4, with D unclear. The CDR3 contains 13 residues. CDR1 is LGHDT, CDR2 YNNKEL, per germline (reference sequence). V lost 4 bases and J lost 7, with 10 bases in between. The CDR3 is CASSPAAGEKLFF. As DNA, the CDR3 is TGTGCCAGCAGCCCGGCCGCAGGTGAAAAACTGTTTTTT.

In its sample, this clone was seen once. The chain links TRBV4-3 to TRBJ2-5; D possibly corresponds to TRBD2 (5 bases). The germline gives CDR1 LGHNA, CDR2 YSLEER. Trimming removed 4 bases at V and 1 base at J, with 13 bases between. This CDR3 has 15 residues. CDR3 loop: CASSPDYTLQETQYF. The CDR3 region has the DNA TGCGCCAGCAGCCCCGACTACACCCTCCAAGAGACCCAGTACTTC.

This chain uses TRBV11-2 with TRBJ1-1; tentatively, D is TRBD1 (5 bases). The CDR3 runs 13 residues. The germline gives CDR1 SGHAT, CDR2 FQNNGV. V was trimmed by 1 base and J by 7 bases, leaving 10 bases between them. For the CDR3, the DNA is TGTGCCAGCAGCTTAGGGTGGGGGGGTGAAGCTTTCTTT. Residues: CASSLGWGGEAFF. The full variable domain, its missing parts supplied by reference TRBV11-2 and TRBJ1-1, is EAGVAQSPRYKIIEKRQSVAFWCNPISGHATLYWYQQILGQGPKLLIQFQNNGVVDDSQLPKDRFSAERLKGVDSTLKIQPAKLEDSAVYLCASSLGWGGEAFFGQGTRLTVV.

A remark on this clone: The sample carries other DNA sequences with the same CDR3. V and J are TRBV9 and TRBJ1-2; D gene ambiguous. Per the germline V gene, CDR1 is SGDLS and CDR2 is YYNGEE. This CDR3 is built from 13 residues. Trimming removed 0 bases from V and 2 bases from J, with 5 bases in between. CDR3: CASSVGRNYGYTF. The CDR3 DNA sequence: TGTGCCAGCAGCGTAGGACGGAACTATGGCTACACCTTC.

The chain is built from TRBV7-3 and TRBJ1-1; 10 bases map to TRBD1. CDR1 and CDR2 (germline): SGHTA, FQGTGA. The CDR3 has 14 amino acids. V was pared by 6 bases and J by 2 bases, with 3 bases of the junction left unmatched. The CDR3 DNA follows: TGTGCCAGCAGTAAGACAGGGGGCAACACTGAAGCTTTCTTT. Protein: CASSKTGGNTEAFF.

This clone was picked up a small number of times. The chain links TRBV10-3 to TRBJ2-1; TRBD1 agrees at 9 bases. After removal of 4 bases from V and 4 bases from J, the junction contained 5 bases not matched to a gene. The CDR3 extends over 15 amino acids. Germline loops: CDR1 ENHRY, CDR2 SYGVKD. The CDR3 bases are TGTGCCATCAGTGTAACGGGACAGGGTTACAATGAGCAGTTCTTC. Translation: CAISVTGQGYNEQFF.

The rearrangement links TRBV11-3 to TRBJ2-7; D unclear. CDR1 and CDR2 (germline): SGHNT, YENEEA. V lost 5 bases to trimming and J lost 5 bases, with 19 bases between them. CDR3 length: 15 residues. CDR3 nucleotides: TGTGCCAGCAGCCAGTCTAAAAATAAAAAGGACGAGCAGTACTTC. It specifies CASSQSKNKKDEQYF.

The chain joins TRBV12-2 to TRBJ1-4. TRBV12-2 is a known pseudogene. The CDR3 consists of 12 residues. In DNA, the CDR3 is TGTGCAAGTCGCTTAGGAGGCGAAAAACTGTTTTTT. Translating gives CASRLGGEKLFF.